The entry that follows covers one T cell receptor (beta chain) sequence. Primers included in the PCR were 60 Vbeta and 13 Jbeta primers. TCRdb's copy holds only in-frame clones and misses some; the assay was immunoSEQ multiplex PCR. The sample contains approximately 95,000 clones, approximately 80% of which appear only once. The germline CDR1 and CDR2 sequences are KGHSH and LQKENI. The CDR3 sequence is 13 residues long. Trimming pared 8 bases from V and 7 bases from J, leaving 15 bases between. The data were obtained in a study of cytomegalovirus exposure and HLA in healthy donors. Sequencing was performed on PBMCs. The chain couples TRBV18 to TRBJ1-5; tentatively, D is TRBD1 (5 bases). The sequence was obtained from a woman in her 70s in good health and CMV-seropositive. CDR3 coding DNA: TGTGCCAGCACTTTCTCGGGGGACCAGCCCCAGCATTTT. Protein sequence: CASTFSGDQPQHF.